This TCR beta chain was recovered during a study of blood T cell repertoires in COVID-19. In the study overall: COVID-19 samples, acute and convalescent, were from the United States, Italy and Spain.

The CDR3 is made up of 14 amino acids. With 1 base removed from V and 2 bases from J, the gap between germline ends came to 7 bases. CDR1 and CDR2 (germline): SGHAT, FQNNGV. In the original workflow: Reference gene primer amplification in the assay estimated nucleated cell counts. Only in-frame clones appear in the TCRdb table, and some are missing; sequencing was by immunoSEQ multiplex PCR. The V and J calls and clone size come from that table; D and trimming were worked out from the DNA. The top ten clones hold roughly 2.2% of a sample with under 300,000 clones, around 90% of them seen once. The sequence came from a man in his fifties with acute or convalescent COVID-19. The sequencing sample was made of peripheral blood. V gene TRBV11-2 combines with J gene TRBJ2-3, with D unclear. The CDR3 loop is CASSLGQFTDTQYF. The CDR3 DNA reads as TGTGCCAGCAGCTTAGGTCAGTTCACAGATACGCAGTATTTT.